The 10 T cell receptor beta chains reported below all come from one sample, sequenced in a study of OX40 agonist ivuxolimab in advanced cancers. Method: immunoSEQ multiplex PCR; TCRdb's copy keeps in-frame clones and lacks some. Of roughly 40,000 clones in the sample, about 88% are singletons; the top ten hold roughly 14%. The source was CD4+ or CD8+ T cells sorted from blood, collected in a trial of the OX40 agonist ivuxolimab. Every receptor here comes from an adult with an advanced solid tumor such as melanoma, head and neck, liver or kidney cancer.

The rearrangement joins TRBV6-6 to TRBJ1-5, with 7 bases fitting TRBD1. Germline CDR1 MNHNY, CDR2 SVGAGI (reference sequence). V dropped 0 bases and J dropped 3; count of bases not matched to a gene: 2. CDR3 length equals 15 residues. The CDR3 loop is CASSYSGQANQPQHF. In nucleotides, the CDR3 is TGTGCCAGCAGTTACTCCGGACAGGCCAATCAGCCCCAGCATTTT.

The table lists this clone with a few counts. The rearrangement links TRBV28 to TRBJ1-5; D is unclear. CDR1 is MDHEN, CDR2 SYDVKM, per germline. Trimming stripped 3 bases from V and 4 bases from J, with 13 bases between. This CDR3 has 15 residues. CDR3: CASSLASGRNQPQHF. CDR3 coding DNA: TGTGCCAGCAGTTTGGCATCGGGCAGAAATCAGCCCCAGCATTTT.

This clone turned up a few times. V is TRBV20-1 and J is TRBJ1-1, with D unclear. CDR1 DFQATT and CDR2 SNEGSKA come from the germline V gene (reference sequence). This CDR3 is built from 11 residues. Here the CDR3 reads CTPLSITEAFF. DNA of the CDR3: TGCACCCCCCTCTCGATTACTGAAGCTTTCTTT.

J is TRBJ2-1 and V is TRBV5-1; D remains unclear. In germline, CDR1 is SGHRS, CDR2 YFSETQ. The germline V and J ends were trimmed by 2 bases and 4 bases, with 7 bases remaining between them. This CDR3 is built from 13 residues. In DNA, the CDR3 is TGCGCCAGCAGCTTCGCGCTTTACAATGAGCAGTTCTTC. Protein sequence: CASSFALYNEQFF.

The chain employs TRBV19 and TRBJ1-5, with D tentatively TRBD1 (5 bases). Germline CDR1 reads LNHDA; CDR2 reads SQIVND (reference sequence). Trimming took 7 bases from V and 5 from J, leaving 18 bases between them. The CDR3 runs to 15 residues. The chain's CDR3 is CASTPSRGVYQPQHF. DNA of the CDR3: TGTGCCAGTACCCCAAGTCGGGGGGTCTATCAGCCCCAGCATTTT.

The chain joins TRBV30 to TRBJ2-7; D remains unclear. The ends were cut back, 1 base at V and 4 bases at J, with 5 bases in the middle. CDR1 GTSNPN and CDR2 SVGIG come from the germline V gene (reference sequence). This CDR3 is built from 11 residues. CDR3 protein: CAWSGVYEQYF. The CDR3 DNA reads as TGTGCCTGGAGTGGGGTGTACGAGCAGTACTTC. Drawing the rest from reference TRBV30 and TRBJ2-7, the complete variable domain is SQTIHQWPATLVQPVGSPLSLECTVEGTSNPNLYWYRQAAGRGLQLLFYSVGIGQISSEVPQNLSASRPQDRQFILSSKKLLLSDSGFYLCAWSGVYEQYFGPGTRLTVT.

The rearrangement links TRBV28 to TRBJ2-5, with a weak D call TRBD2 (7 bases). Trimming stripped 6 bases from V and 5 bases from J, with 25 bases between. Germline V lookup: CDR1 MDHEN, CDR2 SYDVKM. The CDR3 runs 17 residues. The CDR3 DNA reads TGTGCCAGCAGGTCCCCCCCTGGCGGGGGCGGAAGGGAGACCCAGTACTTC. Amino acids: CASRSPPGGGGRETQYF.

The chain joins TRBV20-1 to TRBJ1-4; D not certain. Germline CDR1 reads DFQATT; CDR2 reads SNEGSKA (reference sequence). CDR3 length: 11 amino acids. V gave up 6 bases and J gave up 8 bases, with 10 bases separating them. The CDR3 bases are TGCAGTGCGCGGATCGGGGAAAAACTGTTTTTT. This sequence encodes CSARIGEKLFF.

The gene calls are TRBV2 and TRBJ1-2; 7 bases are a match to TRBD1. From germline, CDR1 is SNHLY and CDR2 FYNNEI. The CDR3 consists of 15 residues. V was pared by 8 bases and J by 2 bases, with 11 bases of the junction left unmatched. CDR3 DNA: TGTGCCAGCGGTAGACAGGGAAGGGCGAACTATGGCTACACCTTC. Protein product: CASGRQGRANYGYTF.

The chain is built from TRBV5-8 and TRBJ2-5, with D perhaps assigned TRBD1 or TRBD2 (5 bases each). Between the trimmed V and J ends, which lost 1 base and 1 base, there was a span of 14 bases. Germline values: CDR1 SGHTS, CDR2 YDEGEE. CDR3 length: 16 amino acids. The CDR3 nucleotides are TGTGCCAGCAGCTTGTATCGGGGCCCCCTCCAAGAGACCCAGTACTTC. It yields the protein CASSLYRGPLQETQYF. The full variable domain, rest sourced from reference TRBV5-8 and TRBJ2-5, is EAGVTQSPTHLIKTRGQQATLRCSPISGHTSVYWYQQALGLGLQFLLWYDEGEERNRGNFPPRFSGRQFPNYSSELNVNALELEDSALYLCASSLYRGPLQETQYFGPGTRLLVL.